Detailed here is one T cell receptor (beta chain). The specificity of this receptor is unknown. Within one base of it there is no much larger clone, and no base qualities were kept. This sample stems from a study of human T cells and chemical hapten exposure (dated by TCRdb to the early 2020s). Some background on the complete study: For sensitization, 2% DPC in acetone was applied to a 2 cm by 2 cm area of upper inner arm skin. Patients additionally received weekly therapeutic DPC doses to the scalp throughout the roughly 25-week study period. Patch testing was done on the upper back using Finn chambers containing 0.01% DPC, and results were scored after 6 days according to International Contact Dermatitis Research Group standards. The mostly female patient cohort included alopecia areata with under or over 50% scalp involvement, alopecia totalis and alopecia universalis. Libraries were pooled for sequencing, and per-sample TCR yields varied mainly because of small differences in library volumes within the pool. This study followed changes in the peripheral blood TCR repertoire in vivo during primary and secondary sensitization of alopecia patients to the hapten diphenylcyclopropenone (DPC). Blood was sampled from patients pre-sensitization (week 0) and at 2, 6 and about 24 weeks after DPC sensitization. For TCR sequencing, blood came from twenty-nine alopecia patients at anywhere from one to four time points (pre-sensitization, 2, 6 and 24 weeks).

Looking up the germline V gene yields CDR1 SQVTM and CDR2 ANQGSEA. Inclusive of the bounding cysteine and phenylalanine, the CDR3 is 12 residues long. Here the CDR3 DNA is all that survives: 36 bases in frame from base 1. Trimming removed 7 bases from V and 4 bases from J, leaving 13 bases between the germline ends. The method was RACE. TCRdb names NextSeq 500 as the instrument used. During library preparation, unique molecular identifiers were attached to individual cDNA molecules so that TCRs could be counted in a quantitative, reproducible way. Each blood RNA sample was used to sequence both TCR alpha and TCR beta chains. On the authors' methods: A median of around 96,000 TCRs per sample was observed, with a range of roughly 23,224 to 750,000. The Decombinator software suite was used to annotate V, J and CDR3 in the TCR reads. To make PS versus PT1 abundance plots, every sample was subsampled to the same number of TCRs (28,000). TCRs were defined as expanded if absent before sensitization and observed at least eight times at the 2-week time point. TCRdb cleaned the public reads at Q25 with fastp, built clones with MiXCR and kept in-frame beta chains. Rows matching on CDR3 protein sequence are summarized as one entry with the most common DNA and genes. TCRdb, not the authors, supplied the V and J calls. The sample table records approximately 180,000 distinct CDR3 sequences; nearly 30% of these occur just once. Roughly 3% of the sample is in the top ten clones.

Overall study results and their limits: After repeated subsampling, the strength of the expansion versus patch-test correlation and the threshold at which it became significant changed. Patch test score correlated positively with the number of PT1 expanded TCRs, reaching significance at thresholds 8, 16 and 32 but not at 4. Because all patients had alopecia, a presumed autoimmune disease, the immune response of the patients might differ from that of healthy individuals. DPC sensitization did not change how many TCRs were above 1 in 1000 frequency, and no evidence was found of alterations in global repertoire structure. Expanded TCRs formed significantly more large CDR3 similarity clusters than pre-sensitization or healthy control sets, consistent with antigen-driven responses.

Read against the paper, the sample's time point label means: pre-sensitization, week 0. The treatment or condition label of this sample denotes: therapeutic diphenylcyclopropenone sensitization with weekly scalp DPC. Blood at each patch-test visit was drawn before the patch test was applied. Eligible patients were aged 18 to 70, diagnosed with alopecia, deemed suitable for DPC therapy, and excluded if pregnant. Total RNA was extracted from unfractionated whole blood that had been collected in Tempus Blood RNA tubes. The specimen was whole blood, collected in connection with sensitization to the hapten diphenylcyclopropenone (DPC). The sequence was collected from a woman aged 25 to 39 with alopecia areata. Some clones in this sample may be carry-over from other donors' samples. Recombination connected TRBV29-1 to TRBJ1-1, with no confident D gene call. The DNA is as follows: TGCAGCGCGGCGGCAGCTGCCACTGAAGCTTTCTTT. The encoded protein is CSAAAAATEAFF.